Here is one T cell receptor (beta chain) with its context. Its target is not known. The sample comes from a study of cytomegalovirus exposure and HLA in healthy donors. The germline V and J ends were trimmed by 0 bases and 4 bases, with 9 bases remaining between them. The germline CDR1 and CDR2 sequences are KGHSH and LQKENI. The CDR3 sequence is 14 residues long. Profiling relied on immunoSEQ multiplex PCR, and the TCRdb table lists in-frame clones only, not all of them. Of around 130,000 clones in the sample, 89% are singletons; the top ten hold about 3.7%. Study-level results: For most TCR sequences rarity was the rule, although some public TCRs occurred in many donors. Three CMV-associated chains were confirmed in vitro to be specific for CMV antigens. Researchers catalogued over 150 TCR beta chains as cytomegalovirus-associated.

This sequence joins TRBV18 and TRBJ2-5; D might be TRBD1 (6 bases). This receptor was identified in a man aged 25-45 years in good health and CMV-seronegative. The sample comprised PBMCs. CDR3 in amino acids: CASSPPTGPETQYF. The DNA for the CDR3 is TGTGCCAGCTCACCACCTACAGGGCCAGAGACCCAGTACTTC.